The clone carrying this T cell receptor beta chain was counted only a few times. What it binds is unknown. The source of the sample is a study of T cells after yellow fever vaccination. Study-level background: SMART-Seq v4 Ultra Low Input prepared libraries from low-cell fractions. Study-level findings and limits: The secondary response was weaker, and its peak arrived faster, on day 5 versus 15. Subsequent booster samples again held most clones from primary vaccination (nearly 98% CD4, just under 90% CD8).

Template switching with 5'RACE generated the TCR cDNA and added a universal primer site and UMIs. MiXCR was run by TCRdb on the 5' RACE reads, yielding one entry per CDR3 protein. This table has hundreds of thousands of distinct CDR3 sequences, around an eighth appearing once. Trimming took 1 base from V and 6 from J, leaving 10 bases between them. The CDR3 contains 14 residues. The receptor was isolated from a man younger than 40 who received the YFV17D yellow fever vaccine. Material: PBMCs, obtained on the day of the yellow fever booster vaccination. This chain uses TRBV12-3 or TRBV12-4 with TRBJ2-1; D possibly corresponds to TRBD2 (6 bases). Here the CDR3 DNA reads TGTGCCAGCAGTTTAGTCCGGACTACCAATGAGCAGTTCTTC. Protein: CASSLVRTTNEQFF.